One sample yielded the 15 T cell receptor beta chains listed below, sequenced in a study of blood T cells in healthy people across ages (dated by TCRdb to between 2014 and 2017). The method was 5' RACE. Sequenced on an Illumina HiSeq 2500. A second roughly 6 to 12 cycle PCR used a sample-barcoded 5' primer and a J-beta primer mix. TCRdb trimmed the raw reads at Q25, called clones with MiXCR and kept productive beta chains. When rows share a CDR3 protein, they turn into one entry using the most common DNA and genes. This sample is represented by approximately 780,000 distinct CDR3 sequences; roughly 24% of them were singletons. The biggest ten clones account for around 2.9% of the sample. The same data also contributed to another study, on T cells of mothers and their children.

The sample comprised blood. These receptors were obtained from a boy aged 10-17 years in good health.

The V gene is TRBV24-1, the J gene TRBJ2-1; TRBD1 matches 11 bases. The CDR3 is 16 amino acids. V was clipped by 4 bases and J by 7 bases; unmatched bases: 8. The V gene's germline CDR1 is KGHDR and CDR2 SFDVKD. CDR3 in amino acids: CATSDPDRGHGNEQFF. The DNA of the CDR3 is TGTGCCACCAGTGACCCGGACAGGGGGCATGGGAATGAGCAGTTCTTC.

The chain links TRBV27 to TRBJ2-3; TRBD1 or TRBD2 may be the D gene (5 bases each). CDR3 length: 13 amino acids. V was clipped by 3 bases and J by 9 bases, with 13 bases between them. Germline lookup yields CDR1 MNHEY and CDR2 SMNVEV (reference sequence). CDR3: CASSFRGEWTQYF. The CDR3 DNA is TGTGCCAGCAGTTTTAGGGGAGAATGGACGCAGTATTTT.

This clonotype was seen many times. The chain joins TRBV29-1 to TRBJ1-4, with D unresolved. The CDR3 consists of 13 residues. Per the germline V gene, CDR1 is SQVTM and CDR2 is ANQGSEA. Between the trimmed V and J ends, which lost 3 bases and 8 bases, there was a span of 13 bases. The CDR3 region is CSVERGIGEKLFF. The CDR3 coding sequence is TGCAGCGTTGAGCGGGGAATCGGCGAAAAACTGTTTTTT.

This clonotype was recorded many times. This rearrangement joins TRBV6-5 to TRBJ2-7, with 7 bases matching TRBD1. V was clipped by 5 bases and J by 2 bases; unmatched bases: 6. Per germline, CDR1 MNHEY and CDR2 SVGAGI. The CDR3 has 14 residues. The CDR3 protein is CASSVRDSTYEQYF. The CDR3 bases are TGTGCCAGCAGTGTCCGGGACAGTACCTACGAGCAGTACTTC.

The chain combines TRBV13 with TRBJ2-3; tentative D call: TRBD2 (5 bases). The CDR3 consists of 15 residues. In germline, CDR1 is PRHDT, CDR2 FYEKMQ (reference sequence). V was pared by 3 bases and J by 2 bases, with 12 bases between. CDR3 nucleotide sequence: TGTGCCAGCAGCTTTTGGACGGGGTCCACAGATACGCAGTATTTT. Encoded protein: CASSFWTGSTDTQYF.

The CDR3 nucleotides are TGTGCCAGCAGCTTACATCCAAACGGGGGTCTCAATGAGCAGTTCTTC. This translates into CASSLHPNGGLNEQFF. The rearrangement links TRBV7-2 to TRBJ2-5, with D possibly matching TRBD2 (6 bases). The DNA end favors TRBJ2-1, so the J call may be wrong. The V gene's germline CDR1 is SGHTA and CDR2 FQGNSA. This CDR3 contains 16 residues.

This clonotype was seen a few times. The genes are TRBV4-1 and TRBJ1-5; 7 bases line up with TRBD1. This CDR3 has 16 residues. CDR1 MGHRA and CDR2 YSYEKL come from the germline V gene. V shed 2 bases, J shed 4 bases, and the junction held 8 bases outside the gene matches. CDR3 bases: TGCGCCAGCAGCCAACCCGACAGGGCCGGTAATCAGCCCCAGCATTTT. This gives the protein CASSQPDRAGNQPQHF.

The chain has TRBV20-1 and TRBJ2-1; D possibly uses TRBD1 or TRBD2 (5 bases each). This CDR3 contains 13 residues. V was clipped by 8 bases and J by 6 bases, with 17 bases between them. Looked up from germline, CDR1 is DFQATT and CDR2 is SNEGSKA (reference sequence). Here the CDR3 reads CSTTGTVINEQFF. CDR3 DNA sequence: TGCAGTACGACCGGGACGGTAATCAATGAGCAGTTCTTC.

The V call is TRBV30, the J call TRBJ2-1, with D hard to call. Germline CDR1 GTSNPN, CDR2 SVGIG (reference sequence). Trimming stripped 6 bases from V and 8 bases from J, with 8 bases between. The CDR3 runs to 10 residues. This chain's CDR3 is CACGFDEQFF. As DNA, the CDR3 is TGTGCCTGCGGATTCGATGAGCAGTTCTTC.

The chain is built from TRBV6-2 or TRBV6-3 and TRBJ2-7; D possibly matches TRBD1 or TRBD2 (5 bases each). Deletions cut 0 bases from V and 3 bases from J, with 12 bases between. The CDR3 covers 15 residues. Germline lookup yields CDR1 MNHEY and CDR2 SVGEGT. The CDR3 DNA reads TGTGCCAGCAGTTACTCAGGGACCAGTTACTACGAGCAGTACTTC. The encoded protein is CASSYSGTSYYEQYF.

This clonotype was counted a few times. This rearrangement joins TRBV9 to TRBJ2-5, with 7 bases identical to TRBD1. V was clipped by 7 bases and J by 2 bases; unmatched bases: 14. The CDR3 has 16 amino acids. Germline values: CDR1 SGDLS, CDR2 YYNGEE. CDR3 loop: CASSPIPGTDQETQYF. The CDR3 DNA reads TGTGCCAGCTCCCCCATTCCAGGGACAGATCAAGAGACCCAGTACTTC. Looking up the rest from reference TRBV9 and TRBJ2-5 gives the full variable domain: DSGVTQTPKHLITATGQRVTLRCSPRSGDLSVYWYQQSLDQGLQFLIQYYNGEERAKGNILERFSAQQFPDLHSELNLSSLELGDSALYFCASSPIPGTDQETQYFGPGTRLLVL.

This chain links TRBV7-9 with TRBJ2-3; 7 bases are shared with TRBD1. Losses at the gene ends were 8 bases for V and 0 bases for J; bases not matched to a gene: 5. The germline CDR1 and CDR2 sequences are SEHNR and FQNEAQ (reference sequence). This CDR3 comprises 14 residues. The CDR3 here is CASDDRDSTDTQYF. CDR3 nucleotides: TGTGCCAGCGATGACAGGGATAGCACAGATACGCAGTATTTT. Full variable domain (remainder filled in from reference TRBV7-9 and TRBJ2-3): DTGVSQNPRHKITKRGQNVTFRCDPISEHNRLYWYRQTLGQGPEFLTYFQNEAQLEKSRLLSDRFSAERPKGSFSTLEIQRTEQGDSAMYLCASDDRDSTDTQYFGPGTRLTVL.

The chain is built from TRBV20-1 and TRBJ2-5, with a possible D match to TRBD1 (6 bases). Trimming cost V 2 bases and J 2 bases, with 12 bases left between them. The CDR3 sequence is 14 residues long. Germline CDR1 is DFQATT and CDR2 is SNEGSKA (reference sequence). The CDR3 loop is CSARRLRGQETQYF. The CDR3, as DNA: TGCAGTGCTAGAAGGTTGAGGGGGCAAGAGACCCAGTACTTC.

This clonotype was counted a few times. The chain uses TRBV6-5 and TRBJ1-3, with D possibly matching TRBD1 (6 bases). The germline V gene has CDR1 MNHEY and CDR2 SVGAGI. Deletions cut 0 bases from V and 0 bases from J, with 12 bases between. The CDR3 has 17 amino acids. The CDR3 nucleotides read TGTGCCAGCAGTTACTCAATAGGGACAAACTCTGGAAACACCATATATTTT. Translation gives CASSYSIGTNSGNTIYF.

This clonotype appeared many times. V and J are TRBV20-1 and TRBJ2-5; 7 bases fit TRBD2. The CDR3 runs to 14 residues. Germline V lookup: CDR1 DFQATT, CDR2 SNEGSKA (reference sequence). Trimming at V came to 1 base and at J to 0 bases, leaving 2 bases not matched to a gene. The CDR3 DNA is TGCAGTGCTAGAGCGGGGGGTGACCAAGAGACCCAGTACTTC. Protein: CSARAGGDQETQYF.